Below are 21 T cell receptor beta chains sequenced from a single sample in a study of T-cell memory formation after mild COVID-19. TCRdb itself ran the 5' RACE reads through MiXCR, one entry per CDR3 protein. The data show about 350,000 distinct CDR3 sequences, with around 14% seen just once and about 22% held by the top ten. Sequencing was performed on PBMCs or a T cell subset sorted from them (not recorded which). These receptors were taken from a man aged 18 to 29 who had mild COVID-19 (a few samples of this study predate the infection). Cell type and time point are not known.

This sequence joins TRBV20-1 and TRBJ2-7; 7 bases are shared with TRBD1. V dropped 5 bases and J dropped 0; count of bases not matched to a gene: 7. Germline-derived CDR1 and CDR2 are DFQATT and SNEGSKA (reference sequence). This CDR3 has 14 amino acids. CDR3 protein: CSASGTDSSYEQYV. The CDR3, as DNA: TGCAGTGCTTCCGGGACAGATAGCTCCTACGAGCAGTACGTC.

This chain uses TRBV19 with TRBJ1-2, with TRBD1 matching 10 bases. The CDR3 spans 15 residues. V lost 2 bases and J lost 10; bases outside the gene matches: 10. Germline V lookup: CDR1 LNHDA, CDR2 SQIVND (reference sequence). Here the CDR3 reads CASSIQDRDRGPYTF. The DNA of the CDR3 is TGTGCCAGTAGTATACAGGACCGGGACAGGGGTCCCTACACCTTC.

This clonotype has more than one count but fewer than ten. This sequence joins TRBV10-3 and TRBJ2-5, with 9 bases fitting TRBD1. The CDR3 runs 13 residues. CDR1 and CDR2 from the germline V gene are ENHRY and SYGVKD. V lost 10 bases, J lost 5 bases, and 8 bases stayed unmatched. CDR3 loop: CASAQGAWETQYF. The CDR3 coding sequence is TGTGCCAGCGCACAGGGGGCCTGGGAGACCCAGTACTTC.

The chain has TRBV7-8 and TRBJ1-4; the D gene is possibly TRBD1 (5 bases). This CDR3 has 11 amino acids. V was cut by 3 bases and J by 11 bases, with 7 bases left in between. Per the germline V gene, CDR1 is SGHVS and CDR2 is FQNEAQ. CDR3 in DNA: TGTGCCAGCAGCTTGGAGGGGAAACTGTTTTTT. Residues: CASSLEGKLFF.

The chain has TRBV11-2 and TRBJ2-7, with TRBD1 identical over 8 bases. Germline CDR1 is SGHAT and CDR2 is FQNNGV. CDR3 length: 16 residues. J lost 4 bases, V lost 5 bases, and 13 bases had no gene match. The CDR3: CASSRLTGQGPYEQYF. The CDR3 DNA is TGTGCCAGCAGCCGACTCACCGGACAGGGACCGTACGAGCAGTACTTC.

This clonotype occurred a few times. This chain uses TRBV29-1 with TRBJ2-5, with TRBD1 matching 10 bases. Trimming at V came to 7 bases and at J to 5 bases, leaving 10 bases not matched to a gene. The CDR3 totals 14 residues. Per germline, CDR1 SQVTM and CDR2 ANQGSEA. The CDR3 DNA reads TGCAGCGCCTGCGACAGGGGGCATTCTGAGACCCAGTACTTC. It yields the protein CSACDRGHSETQYF.

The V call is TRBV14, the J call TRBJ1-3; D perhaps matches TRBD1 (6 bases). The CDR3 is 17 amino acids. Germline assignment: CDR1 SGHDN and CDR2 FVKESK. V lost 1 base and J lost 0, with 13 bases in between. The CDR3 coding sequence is TGTGCCAGCAGCCAAGCTAGGGGGGCAAACTCTGGAAACACCATATATTTT. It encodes CASSQARGANSGNTIYF.

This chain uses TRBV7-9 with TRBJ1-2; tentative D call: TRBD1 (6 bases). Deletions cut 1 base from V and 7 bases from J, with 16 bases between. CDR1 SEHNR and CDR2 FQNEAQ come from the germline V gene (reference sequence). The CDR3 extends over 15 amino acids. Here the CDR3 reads CASSLDQGLSIGYTF. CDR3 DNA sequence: TGTGCCAGCAGCTTAGACCAGGGGCTATCTATTGGCTACACCTTC.

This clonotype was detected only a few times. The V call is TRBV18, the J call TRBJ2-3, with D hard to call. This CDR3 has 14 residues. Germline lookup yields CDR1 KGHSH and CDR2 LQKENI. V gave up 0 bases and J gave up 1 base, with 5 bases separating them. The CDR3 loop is CASSPPTRTDTQYF. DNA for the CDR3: TGTGCCAGCTCACCACCGACTCGCACAGATACGCAGTATTTT. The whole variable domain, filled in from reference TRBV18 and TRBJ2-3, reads NAGVMQNPRHLVRRRGQEARLRCSPMKGHSHVYWYRQLPEEGLKFMVYLQKENIIDESGMPKERFSAEFPKEGPSILRIQQVVRGDSAAYFCASSPPTRTDTQYFGPGTRLTVL.

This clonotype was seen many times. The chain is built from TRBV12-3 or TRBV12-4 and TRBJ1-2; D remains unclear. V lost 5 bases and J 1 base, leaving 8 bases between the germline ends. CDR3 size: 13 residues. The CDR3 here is CASSENFNYGYTF. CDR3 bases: TGTGCCAGCAGTGAAAACTTTAACTATGGCTACACCTTC.

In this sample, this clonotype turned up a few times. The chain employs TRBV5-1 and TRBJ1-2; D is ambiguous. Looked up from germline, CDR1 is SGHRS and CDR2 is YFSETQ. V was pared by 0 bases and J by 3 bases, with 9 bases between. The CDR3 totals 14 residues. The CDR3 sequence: CASSLGVGDYGYTF. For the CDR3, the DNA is TGCGCCAGCAGCTTGGGCGTAGGCGACTATGGCTACACCTTC.

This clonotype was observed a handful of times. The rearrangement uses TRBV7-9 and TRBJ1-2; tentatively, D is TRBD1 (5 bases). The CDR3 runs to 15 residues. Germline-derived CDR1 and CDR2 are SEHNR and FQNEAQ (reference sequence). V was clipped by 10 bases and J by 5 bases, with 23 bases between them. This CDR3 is CATLRYVAGGYGYTF. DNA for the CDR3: TGTGCCACTCTACGATACGTTGCCGGGGGTTATGGCTACACCTTC.

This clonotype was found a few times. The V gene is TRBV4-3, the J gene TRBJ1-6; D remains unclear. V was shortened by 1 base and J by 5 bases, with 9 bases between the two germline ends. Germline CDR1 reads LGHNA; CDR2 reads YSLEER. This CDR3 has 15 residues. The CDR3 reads CASSQVPLDNSPLHF. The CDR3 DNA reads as TGCGCCAGCAGCCAAGTTCCCCTCGATAATTCACCCCTCCACTTT.

CDR3 region: CSARAHPGWVAGNEQYV. For the CDR3, the DNA is TGCAGTGCTAGAGCCCACCCGGGGTGGGTAGCGGGGAACGAGCAGTACGTC. V gene TRBV20-1 combines with J gene TRBJ2-7, with TRBD2 matching over 8 bases. The CDR3 runs 17 residues. Germline CDR1 DFQATT, CDR2 SNEGSKA (reference sequence). J was trimmed by 5 bases and V by 1 base; bases with no gene match: 16.

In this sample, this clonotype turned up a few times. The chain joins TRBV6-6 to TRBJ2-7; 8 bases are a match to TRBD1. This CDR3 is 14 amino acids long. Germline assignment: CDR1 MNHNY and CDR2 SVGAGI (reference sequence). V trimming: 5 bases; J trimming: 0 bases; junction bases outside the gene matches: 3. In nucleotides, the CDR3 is TGTGCCAGCAGTGGGACAGGTGACTCCTACGAGCAGTACTTC. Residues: CASSGTGDSYEQYF.

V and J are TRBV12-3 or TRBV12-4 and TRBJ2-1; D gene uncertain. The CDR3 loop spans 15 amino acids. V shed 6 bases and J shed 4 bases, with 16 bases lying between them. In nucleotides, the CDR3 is TGTGCCAGCAGCCATCGCGGCGCAGGATACAATGAGCAGTTCTTC. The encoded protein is CASSHRGAGYNEQFF.

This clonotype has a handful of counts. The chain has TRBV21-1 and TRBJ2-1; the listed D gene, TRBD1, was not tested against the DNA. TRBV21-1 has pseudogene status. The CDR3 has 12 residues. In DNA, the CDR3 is TGTGCCAGCAGCAGGGGGTTCGGTGAGCAGTTCTTC. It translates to CASSRGFGEQFF.

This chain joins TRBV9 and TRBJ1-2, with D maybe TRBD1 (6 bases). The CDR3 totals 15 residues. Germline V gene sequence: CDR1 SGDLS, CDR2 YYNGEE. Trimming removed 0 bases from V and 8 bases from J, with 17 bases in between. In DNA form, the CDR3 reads TGTGCCAGCAGCGTAGTAGACGCGGGGGCGCGAGGCTACACCTTC. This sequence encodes CASSVVDAGARGYTF.

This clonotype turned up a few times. The CDR3 region is CSANQRGAYTGELFF. The CDR3 DNA sequence: TGCAGTGCTAACCAGCGGGGGGCCTACACCGGGGAGCTGTTTTTT. The chain joins TRBV20-1 to TRBJ2-2, with 9 nucleotides matching TRBD2. The germline V gene has CDR1 DFQATT and CDR2 SNEGSKA (reference sequence). The J segment lost 3 bases and the V segment lost 4 bases, leaving 6 bases of the junction unmatched. The CDR3 runs to 15 residues.

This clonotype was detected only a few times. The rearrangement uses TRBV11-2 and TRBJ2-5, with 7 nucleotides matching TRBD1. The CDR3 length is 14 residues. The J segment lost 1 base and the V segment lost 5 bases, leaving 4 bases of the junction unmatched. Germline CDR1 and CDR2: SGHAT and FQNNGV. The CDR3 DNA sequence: TGTGCCAGCAGCCTGGACAGGACCCAAGAGACCCAGTACTTC. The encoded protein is CASSLDRTQETQYF.

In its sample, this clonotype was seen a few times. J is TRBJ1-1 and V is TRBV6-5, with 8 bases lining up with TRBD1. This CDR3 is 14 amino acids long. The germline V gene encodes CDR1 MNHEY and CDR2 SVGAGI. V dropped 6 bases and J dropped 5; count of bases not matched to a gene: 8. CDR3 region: CASRYRQGQTEAFF. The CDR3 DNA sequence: TGTGCCAGCAGATATAGACAGGGGCAAACTGAAGCTTTCTTT.